A selection of T cell receptor beta chains follows, all from one sample in a study of blood T cell repertoires in COVID-19. Sequencing used immunoSEQ multiplex PCR; TCRdb keeps in-frame clones, though not all of them. The sample holds 70,000 to 95,000 clones, roughly 88% seen once. The sample was peripheral blood. Every receptor here comes from a human donor with active COVID-19. The donor label of this sample is uncertain. The CDR3 runs from the conserved cysteine through the conserved F or W. D genes are given only for firm matches. Clone sizes are given selectively: once, few, many, or a class where the clone is expanded.

J: TRBJ2-7
size: once
D: .
V: TRBV28
CDR3: CASSRSRRRGVRYEQYF
DNA: TGTGCCAGCAGTCGGTCCCGACGGCGGGGTGTGCGGTACGAGCAGTACTTC

J: TRBJ2-3
size: .
D: .
V: TRBV7-2
CDR3: CASSLVRQGSVYF
DNA: TGTGCCAGCAGCTTAGTGCGCCAGGGGTCCGTGTATTTT

J: TRBJ2-3
size: .
D: .
V: TRBV12-5
CDR3: CASGLPSRGTISTDTQYF
DNA: TGTGCTAGTGGTTTGCCCTCCCGAGGGACAATCAGCACAGATACGCAGTATTTT

J: TRBJ1-2
size: .
D: TRBD1
V: TRBV28
CDR3: CASRPNLSTGLGYTF
DNA: TGTGCCAGCAGACCGAACCTTTCGACAGGGTTGGGCTACACCTTC

J: TRBJ1-2
size: .
D: .
V: TRBV21-1
CDR3: CASSNRDSKCGYTF
DNA: TGTGCCAGCAGCAACCGGGACTCCAAGTGTGGCTACACCTTC

J: TRBJ2-5
size: once
D: TRBD2
V: TRBV5-4
CDR3: CASSSPSGGGTQYF
DNA: TGTGCCAGCAGCTCTCCCTCCGGGGGGGGGACCCAGTACTTC

J: TRBJ1-4
size: .
D: TRBD1
V: TRBV5-5
CDR3: CASSGSTGAPNEKLFF
DNA: TGTGCCAGCAGCGGATCGACAGGGGCCCCTAATGAAAAACTGTTTTTT

J: TRBJ2-5
size: .
D: .
V: TRBV29-1
CDR3: CSVRRGGTQETQYF
DNA: TGCAGCGTCCGGAGGGGGGGGACTCAAGAGACCCAGTACTTC

J: TRBJ2-3
size: .
D: TRBD2
V: TRBV7-8
CDR3: CASGTSGFTDTQYF
DNA: TGTGCCAGCGGCACTAGCGGGTTCACAGATACGCAGTATTTT

J: TRBJ1-5
size: .
D: TRBD1
V: TRBV27
CDR3: CASSLATGFSNQPQHF
DNA: TGTGCCAGCAGTTTAGCGACAGGGTTTAGCAATCAGCCCCAGCATTTT

J: TRBJ2-5
size: .
D: TRBD2
V: TRBV7-2
CDR3: CASSLGGGSQETQYF
DNA: TGTGCCAGCAGCTTAGGCGGGGGTTCCCAAGAGACCCAGTACTTC

J: TRBJ1-1
size: .
D: .
V: TRBV5-4
CDR3: CASSVRATGNTEAFF
DNA: TGTGCCAGCAGCGTACGAGCGACAGGTAACACTGAAGCTTTCTTT

J: TRBJ2-5
size: .
D: TRBD2
V: TRBV6-2/TRBV6-3
CDR3: CASSYELAGPVLQETQYF
DNA: TGTGCCAGCAGTTACGAACTAGCGGGCCCGGTACTCCAAGAGACCCAGTACTTC

J: TRBJ1-2
size: .
D: TRBD1
V: TRBV4-1
CDR3: CASSPSTGWGGYTF
DNA: TGCGCCAGCAGCCCTTCGACAGGGTGGGGAGGCTACACCTTC

J: TRBJ1-1
size: .
D: .
V: TRBV29-1
CDR3: CSVAERLQGTEAFF
DNA: TGCAGCGTGGCCGAACGACTACAGGGAACTGAAGCTTTCTTT

J: TRBJ2-2
size: .
D: TRBD2
V: TRBV10-1
CDR3: CASSEASGGNTGELFF
DNA: TGCGCCAGCAGTGAGGCTAGCGGGGGGAACACCGGGGAGCTGTTTTTT